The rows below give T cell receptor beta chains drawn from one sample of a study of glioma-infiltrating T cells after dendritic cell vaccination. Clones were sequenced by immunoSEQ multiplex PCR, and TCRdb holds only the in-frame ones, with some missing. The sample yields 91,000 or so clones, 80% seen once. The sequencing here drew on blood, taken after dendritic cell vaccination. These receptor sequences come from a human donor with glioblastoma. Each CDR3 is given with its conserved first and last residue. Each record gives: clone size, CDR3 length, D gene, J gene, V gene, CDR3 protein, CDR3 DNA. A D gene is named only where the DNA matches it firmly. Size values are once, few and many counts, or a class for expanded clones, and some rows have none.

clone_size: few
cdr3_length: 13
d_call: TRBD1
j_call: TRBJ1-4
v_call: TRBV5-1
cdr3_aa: CASSGTDNEKLFF
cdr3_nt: TGCGCCAGCAGCGGGACAGATAATGAAAAACTGTTTTTT

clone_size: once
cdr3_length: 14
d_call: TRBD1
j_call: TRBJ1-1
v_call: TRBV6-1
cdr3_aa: CASSVLLGQGEAFF
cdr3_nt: TGTGCCAGCAGTGTACTACTTGGACAGGGGGAAGCTTTCTTT

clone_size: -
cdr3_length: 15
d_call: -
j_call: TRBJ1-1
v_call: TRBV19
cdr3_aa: CASRWGTGLNTEAFF
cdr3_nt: TGTGCCAGTAGGTGGGGTACAGGGCTCAACACTGAAGCTTTCTTT

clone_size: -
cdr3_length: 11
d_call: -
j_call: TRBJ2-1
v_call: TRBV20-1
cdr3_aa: CSPLSYNEQFF
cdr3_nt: TGCAGCCCCCTATCCTACAATGAGCAGTTCTTC

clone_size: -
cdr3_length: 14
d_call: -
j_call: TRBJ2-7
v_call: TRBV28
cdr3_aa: CASSAAWAPYEQYF
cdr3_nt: TGTGCCAGCAGTGCCGCCTGGGCCCCCTACGAGCAGTACTTC

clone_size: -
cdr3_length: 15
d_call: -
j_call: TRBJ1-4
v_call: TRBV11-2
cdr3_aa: CASSLARANNEKLFF
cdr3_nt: TGTGCCAGCAGCCTCGCCCGTGCTAATAATGAAAAACTGTTTTTT

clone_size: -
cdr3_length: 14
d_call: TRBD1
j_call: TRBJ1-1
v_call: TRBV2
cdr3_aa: CASSLDRGGTEAFF
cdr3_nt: TGTGCCAGCAGTTTGGACAGGGGAGGCACTGAAGCTTTCTTT

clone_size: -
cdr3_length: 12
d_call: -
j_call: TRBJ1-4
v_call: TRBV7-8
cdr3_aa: CASSSGNEKLFF
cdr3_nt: TGTGCCAGCAGCTCCGGTAATGAAAAACTGTTTTTT

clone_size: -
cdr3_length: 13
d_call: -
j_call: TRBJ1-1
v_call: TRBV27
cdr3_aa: CASSLGGGFEAFF
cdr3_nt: TGTGCCAGCAGTTTAGGGGGGGGATTTGAAGCTTTCTTT

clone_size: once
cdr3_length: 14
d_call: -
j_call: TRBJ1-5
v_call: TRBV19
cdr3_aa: CASSIVAGHQPQHF
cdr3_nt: TGTGCCAGTAGTATAGTGGCAGGTCATCAGCCCCAGCATTTT

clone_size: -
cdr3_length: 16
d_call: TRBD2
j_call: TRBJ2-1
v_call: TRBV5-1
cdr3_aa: CASSLTGTSGYNEQFF
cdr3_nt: TGCGCCAGCAGCCTTACCGGGACTAGCGGATACAATGAGCAGTTCTTC

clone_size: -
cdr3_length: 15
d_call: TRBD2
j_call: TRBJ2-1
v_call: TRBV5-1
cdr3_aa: CASSFGIAGVREQFF
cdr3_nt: TGCGCCAGCAGCTTTGGAATAGCGGGGGTTCGAGAGCAGTTCTTC

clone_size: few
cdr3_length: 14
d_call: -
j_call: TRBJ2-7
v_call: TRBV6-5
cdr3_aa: CASSYSGVPYEQYF
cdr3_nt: TGTGCCAGCAGTTACTCCGGTGTGCCCTACGAGCAGTACTTC

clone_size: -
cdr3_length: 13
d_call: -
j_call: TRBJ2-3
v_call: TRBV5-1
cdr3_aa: CASGAGGTDTQYF
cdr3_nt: TGCGCCAGCGGAGCAGGGGGCACAGATACGCAGTATTTT

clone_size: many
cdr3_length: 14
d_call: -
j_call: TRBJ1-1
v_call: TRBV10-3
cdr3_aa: CAISESGQNTEAFF
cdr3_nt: TGTGCCATCAGTGAGTCGGGGCAGAACACTGAAGCTTTCTTT

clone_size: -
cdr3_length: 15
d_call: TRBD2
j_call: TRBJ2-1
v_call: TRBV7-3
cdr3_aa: CASRERGRPYNEQFF
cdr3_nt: TGTGCCAGCAGAGAGCGGGGACGGCCCTACAATGAGCAGTTCTTC

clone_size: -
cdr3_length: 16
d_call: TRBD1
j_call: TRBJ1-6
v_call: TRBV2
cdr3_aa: CASSGQGVNYNSPLHF
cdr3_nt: TGTGCCAGCAGTGGACAGGGGGTAAACTATAATTCACCCCTCCACTTT

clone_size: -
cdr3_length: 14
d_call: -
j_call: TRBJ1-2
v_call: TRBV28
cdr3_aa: CASGHPRDIYGYTF
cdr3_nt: TGTGCCAGCGGTCACCCCCGGGACATCTATGGCTACACCTTC

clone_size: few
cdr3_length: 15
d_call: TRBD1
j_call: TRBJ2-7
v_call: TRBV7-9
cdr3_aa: CASSDPGQGIYEQYF
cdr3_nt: TGTGCCAGCAGCGACCCGGGACAGGGAATCTACGAGCAGTACTTC